This T cell receptor (beta chain) originates from a study of vaccination and CD4 T cells after COVID-19. For this clonotype: Its antigen is currently unknown.

The germline gives CDR1 MNHEY, CDR2 SMNVEV (reference sequence). The CDR3 runs to 14 residues. Trimming removed 6 bases from V and 2 bases from J; junction bases left unmatched: 5. Cultured CD4+ T cell DNA was sequenced using the Oncomine TCR Beta short-read assay. TCRdb re-derived calls from the PCR reads in MiXCR, one entry per CDR3 protein. The sample has roughly 4,200 distinct CDR3 sequences; about 71% are singletons. Treatment reported: 10-day PBMC culture with coronavirus spike peptide pools or control peptides (ViraFEST assay). V is TRBV27 and J is TRBJ1-1; 8 bases line up with TRBD1. Material: CD4+ T cells from blood, cultured in vitro. The TCR originated in a human donor who had recovered from COVID-19. For the CDR3, the DNA is TGTGCCAGCAGGGTACAGGGGGTCAACACTGAAGCTTTCTTT. Translating it yields CASRVQGVNTEAFF.